This T cell receptor beta chain was retrieved from a study of cytomegalovirus exposure and HLA in healthy donors. Broader study findings: By a later analysis, the bulk of CMV-associated TCR beta chains appeared HLA-restricted. Later analysis indicated greater clonal expansion among HLA-associated TCR beta chains than among equally common other chains. Some V segments (TRBV6-2 and TRBV6-3 among them) were excluded as indistinguishable. The authors listed 150 to 200 TCR beta chains as cytomegalovirus-associated.

In the PCR, 60 Vbeta and 13 Jbeta primers were used. The protocol was immunoSEQ multiplex PCR, while the TCRdb copy is restricted to in-frame clones and leaves out a portion. This sample has approximately 140,000 clones, with around 82% found just once. A remark on this clone: Antigen: not known.

Germline V gives CDR1 SGHNT, CDR2 YYREEE (reference sequence). This CDR3 contains 15 residues. Trimming cost V 3 bases and J 6 bases, with 18 bases left between them. V usage is TRBV5-4 and J usage is TRBJ1-1; TRBD1 is a possible D gene (6 bases). This TCR derives from a boy aged 10-17 years in good health and CMV-seronegative. Sequences were obtained from PBMCs. CDR3 loop: CASSSTGPSSSEAFF. As DNA, the CDR3 is TGTGCCAGCAGCTCTACAGGGCCTTCTAGCTCTGAAGCTTTCTTT.